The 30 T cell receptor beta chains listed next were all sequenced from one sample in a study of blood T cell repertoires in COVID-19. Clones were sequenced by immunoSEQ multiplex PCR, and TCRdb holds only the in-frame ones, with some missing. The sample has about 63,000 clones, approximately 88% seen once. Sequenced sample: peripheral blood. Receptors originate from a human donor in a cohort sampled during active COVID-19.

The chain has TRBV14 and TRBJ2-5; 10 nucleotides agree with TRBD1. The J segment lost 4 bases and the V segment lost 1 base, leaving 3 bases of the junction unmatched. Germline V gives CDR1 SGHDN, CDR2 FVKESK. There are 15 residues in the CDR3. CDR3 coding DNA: TGTGCCAGCAGCCAAGTTGGGACAGGGGCAGAGACCCAGTACTTC. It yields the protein CASSQVGTGAETQYF.

The DNA of the CDR3 is TGCGCCAGCAGCTTGGGGGAGCATCATCTAGACGAGCAGTACTTC. It encodes CASSLGEHHLDEQYF. The rearrangement links TRBV5-1 to TRBJ2-7, with D maybe TRBD2 (5 bases). With 0 bases removed from V and 5 bases from J, the gap between germline ends came to 15 bases. Germline V CDR1 and CDR2: SGHRS, YFSETQ. The CDR3 contains 15 residues.

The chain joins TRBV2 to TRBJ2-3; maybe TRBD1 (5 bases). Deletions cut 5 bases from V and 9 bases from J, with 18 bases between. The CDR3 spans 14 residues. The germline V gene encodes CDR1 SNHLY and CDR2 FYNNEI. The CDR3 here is CASSQGSLGRTQYF. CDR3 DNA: TGTGCCAGCAGTCAGGGCTCGCTGGGGCGGACGCAGTATTTT.

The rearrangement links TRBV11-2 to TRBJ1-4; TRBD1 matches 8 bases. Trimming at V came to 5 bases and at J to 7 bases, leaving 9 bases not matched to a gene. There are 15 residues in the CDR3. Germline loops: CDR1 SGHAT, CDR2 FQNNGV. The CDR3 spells CASSPTTGVGEKLFF. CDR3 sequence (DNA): TGTGCCAGCAGCCCAACGACAGGGGTGGGTGAAAAACTGTTTTTT.

The CDR3: CASSEAFGGSGANVLTF. The CDR3 nucleotides read TGTGCCAGCAGTGAAGCGTTCGGGGGCTCTGGGGCCAACGTCCTGACTTTC. J is TRBJ2-6 and V is TRBV6-1; TRBD2 is a possible D gene (6 bases). The CDR3 extends over 17 amino acids. The germline V gene encodes CDR1 MNHNS and CDR2 SASEGT. With 0 bases removed from V and 0 bases from J, the gap between germline ends came to 9 bases.

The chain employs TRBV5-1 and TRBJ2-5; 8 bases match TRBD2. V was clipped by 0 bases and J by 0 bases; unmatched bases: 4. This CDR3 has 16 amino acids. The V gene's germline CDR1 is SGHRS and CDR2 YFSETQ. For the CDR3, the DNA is TGCGCCAGCAGCTTGGGTCGGGGGGGGAACCAAGAGACCCAGTACTTC. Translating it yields CASSLGRGGNQETQYF.

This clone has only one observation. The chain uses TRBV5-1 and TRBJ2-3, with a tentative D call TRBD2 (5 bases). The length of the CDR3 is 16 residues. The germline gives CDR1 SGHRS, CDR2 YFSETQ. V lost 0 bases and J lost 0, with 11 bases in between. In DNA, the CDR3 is TGCGCCAGCAGCTTGGGGGGAGCGAGTAGCACAGATACGCAGTATTTT. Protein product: CASSLGGASSTDTQYF.

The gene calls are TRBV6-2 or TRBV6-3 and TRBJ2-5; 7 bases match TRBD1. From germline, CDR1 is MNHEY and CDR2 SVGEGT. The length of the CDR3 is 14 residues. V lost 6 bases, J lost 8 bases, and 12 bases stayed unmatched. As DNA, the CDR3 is TGTGCCAGCAGCTCGGGACAGCCCTTGCGAACCCAGTACTTC. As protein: CASSSGQPLRTQYF.

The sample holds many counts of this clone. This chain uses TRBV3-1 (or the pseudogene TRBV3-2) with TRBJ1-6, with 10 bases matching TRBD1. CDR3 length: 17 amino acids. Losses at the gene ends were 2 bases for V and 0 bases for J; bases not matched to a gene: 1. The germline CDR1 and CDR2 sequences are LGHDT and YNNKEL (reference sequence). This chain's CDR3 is CASSQRTGGSYNSPLHF. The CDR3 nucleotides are TGTGCCAGCAGCCAAAGGACAGGGGGCTCCTATAATTCACCCCTCCACTTT.

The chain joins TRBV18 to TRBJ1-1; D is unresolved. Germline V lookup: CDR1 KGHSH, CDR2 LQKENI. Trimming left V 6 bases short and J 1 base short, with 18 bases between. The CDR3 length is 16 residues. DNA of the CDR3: TGTGCCAGCTCCCAAAGTGGTGGTTTCGGGAACACTGAAGCTTTCTTT. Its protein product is CASSQSGGFGNTEAFF.

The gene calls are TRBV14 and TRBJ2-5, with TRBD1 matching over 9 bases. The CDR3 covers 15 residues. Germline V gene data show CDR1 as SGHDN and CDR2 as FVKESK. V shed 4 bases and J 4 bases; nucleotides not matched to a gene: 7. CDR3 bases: TGTGCCAGCAGCCTCGGGACAGGGCTCGTAGAGACCCAGTACTTC. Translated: CASSLGTGLVETQYF.

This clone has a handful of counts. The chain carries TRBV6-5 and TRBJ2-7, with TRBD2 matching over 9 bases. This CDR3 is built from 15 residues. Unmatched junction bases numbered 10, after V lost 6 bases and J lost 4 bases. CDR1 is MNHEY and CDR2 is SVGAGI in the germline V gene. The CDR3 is CASSSLAGGPYEQYF. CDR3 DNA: TGTGCCAGCAGCTCCCTCGCGGGAGGGCCTTACGAGCAGTACTTC.

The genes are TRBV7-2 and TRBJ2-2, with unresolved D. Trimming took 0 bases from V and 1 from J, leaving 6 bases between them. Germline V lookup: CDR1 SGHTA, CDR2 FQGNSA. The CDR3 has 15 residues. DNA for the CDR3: TGTGCCAGCAGCTTAGCGGGCCGGAACACCGGGGAGCTGTTTTTT. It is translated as CASSLAGRNTGELFF.

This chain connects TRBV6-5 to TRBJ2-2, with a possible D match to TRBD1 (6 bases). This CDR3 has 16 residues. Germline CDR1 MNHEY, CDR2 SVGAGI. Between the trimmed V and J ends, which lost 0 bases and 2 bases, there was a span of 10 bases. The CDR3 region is CASSYSGTTNTGELFF. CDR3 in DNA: TGTGCCAGCAGTTACTCCGGGACAACCAACACCGGGGAGCTGTTTTTT.

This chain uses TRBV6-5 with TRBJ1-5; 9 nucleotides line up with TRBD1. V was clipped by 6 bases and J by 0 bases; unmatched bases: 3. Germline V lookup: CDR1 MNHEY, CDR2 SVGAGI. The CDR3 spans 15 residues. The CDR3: CASRGQGFSNQPQHF. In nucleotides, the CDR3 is TGTGCCAGCAGGGGACAGGGATTTAGCAATCAGCCCCAGCATTTT.

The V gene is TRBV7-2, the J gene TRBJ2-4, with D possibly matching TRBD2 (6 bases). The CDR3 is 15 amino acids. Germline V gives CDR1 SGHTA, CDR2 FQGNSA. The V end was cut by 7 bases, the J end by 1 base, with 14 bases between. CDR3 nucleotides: TGTGCCAGCAACCAGGGAGGAGCGGCCAAAAACATTCAGTACTTC. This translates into CASNQGGAAKNIQYF.

CDR3 residues: CASSSQGGNGYTF. CDR3 bases: TGTGCCAGCAGTTCGCAGGGGGGTAATGGCTACACCTTC. J is TRBJ1-2 and V is TRBV27; TRBD1 matches 7 bases. V was clipped by 4 bases and J by 6 bases; unmatched bases: 5. Germline assignment: CDR1 MNHEY and CDR2 SMNVEV (reference sequence). This CDR3 contains 13 residues.

CDR3 sequence (DNA): TGCGCCAGCAGCTTGCTGGGGACTCGCACAGATACGCAGTATTTT. Its translation: CASSLLGTRTDTQYF. V usage is TRBV5-1 and J usage is TRBJ2-3; D may be TRBD2 (6 bases). Germline CDR1 and CDR2: SGHRS and YFSETQ. The V end was cut by 1 base, the J end by 1 base, with 10 bases between. The CDR3 is 15 residues long.

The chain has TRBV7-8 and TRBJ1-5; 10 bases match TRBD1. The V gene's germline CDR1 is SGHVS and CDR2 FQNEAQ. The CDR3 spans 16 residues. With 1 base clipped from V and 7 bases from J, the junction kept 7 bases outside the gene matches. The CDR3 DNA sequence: TGTGCCAGCAGCTTAGGGACCAGACAGGGGGCCCAGCCCCAGCATTTT. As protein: CASSLGTRQGAQPQHF.

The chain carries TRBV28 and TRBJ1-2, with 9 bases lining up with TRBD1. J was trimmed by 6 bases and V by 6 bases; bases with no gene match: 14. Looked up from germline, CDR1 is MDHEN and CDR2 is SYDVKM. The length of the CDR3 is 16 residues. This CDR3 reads CASRPRGTGWEHGYTF. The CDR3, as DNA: TGTGCCAGCAGACCCAGGGGGACAGGGTGGGAACATGGCTACACCTTC.

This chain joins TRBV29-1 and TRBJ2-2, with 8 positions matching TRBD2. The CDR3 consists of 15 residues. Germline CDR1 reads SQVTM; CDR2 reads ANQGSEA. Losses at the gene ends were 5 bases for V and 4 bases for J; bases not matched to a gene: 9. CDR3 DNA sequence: TGCAGCGTTCCCCCGGGGGGGGTGGTCACCGGGGAGCTGTTTTTT. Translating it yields CSVPPGGVVTGELFF.

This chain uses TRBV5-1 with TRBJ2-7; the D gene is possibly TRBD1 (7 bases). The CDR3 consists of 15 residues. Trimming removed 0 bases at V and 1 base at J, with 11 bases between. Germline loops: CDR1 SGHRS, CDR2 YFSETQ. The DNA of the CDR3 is TGCGCCAGCAGCTTGGGACAGGGAGGATCCTACGAGCAGTACTTC. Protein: CASSLGQGGSYEQYF.

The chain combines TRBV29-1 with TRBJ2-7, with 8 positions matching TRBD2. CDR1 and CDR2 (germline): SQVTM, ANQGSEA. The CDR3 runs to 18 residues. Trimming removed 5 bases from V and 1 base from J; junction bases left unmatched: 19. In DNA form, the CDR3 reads TGCAGCGTTATGCCCCTTCTTAGCGGGGAAGGGGGATCCTACGAGCAGTACTTC. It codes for CSVMPLLSGEGGSYEQYF.

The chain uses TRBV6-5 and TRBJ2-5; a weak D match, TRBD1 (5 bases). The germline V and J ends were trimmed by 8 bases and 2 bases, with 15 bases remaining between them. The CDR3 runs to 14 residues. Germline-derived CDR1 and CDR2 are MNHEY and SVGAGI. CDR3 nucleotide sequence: TGTGCCAGCCGCCCCGGCAGGGTTCAAGAGACCCAGTACTTC. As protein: CASRPGRVQETQYF.

The CDR3 protein is CASSSRGSSGNTIYF. As DNA, the CDR3 is TGTGCCAGCAGCAGCAGGGGGAGCTCTGGAAACACCATATATTTT. The gene calls are TRBV5-6 and TRBJ1-3; 7 positions match TRBD1. The CDR3 extends over 15 amino acids. The V segment lost 4 bases and the J segment 0 bases; nucleotides outside the gene matches: 4. The germline V gene has CDR1 SGHDT and CDR2 YYEEEE.

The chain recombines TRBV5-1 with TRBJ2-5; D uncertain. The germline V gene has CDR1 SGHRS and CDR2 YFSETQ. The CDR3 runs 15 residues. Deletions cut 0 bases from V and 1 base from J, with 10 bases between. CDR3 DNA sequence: TGCGCCAGCAGCTTGGTTGCAGCGAGCCAAGAGACCCAGTACTTC. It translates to CASSLVAASQETQYF.

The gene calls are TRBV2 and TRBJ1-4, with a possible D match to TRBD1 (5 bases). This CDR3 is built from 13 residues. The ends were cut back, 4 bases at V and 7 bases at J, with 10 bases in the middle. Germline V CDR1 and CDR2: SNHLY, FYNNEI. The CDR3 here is CASSARAAEKLFF. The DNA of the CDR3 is TGTGCCAGCAGTGCCAGGGCGGCTGAAAAACTGTTTTTT.

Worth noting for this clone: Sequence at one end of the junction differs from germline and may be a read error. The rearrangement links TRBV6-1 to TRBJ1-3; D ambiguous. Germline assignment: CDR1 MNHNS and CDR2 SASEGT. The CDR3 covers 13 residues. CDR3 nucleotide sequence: TGTGCCAGCGGTGAGGGCCTCGGAAACACCATATATTTT. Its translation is CASGEGLGNTIYF.

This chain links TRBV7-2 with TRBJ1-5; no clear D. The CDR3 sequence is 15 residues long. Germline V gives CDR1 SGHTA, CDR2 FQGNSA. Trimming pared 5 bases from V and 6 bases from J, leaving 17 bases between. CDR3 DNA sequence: TGTGCCAGCAGCGCATATGTCGGGGTAGGTCAGCCCCAGCATTTT. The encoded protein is CASSAYVGVGQPQHF. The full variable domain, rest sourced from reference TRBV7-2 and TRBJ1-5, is GAGVSQSPSNKVTEKGKDVELRCDPISGHTALYWYRQSLGQGLEFLIYFQGNSAPDKSGLPSDRFSAERTGGSVSTLTIQRTQQEDSAVYLCASSAYVGVGQPQHFGDGTRLSIL.

The CDR3 protein is CASWTGTYEQYF. The CDR3 bases are TGTGCCAGTTGGACAGGGACATACGAGCAGTACTTC. The rearrangement uses TRBV6-5 and TRBJ2-7; 8 bases are a match to TRBD1. Unmatched junction bases numbered 5, after V lost 9 bases and J lost 4 bases. This CDR3 contains 12 residues. Germline V CDR1 and CDR2: MNHEY, SVGAGI.